The 17 T cell receptor beta chains presented below share a single source sample, sequenced in a study of blood T cell repertoires in COVID-19. Assay used: immunoSEQ multiplex PCR; TCRdb lists only in-frame clones, some missing. The table has approximately 140,000 clones, around 81% seen once; the top ten hold 6.5% to 8.5%. The sequencing input was peripheral blood. Receptors originate from a human donor with acute or convalescent COVID-19. The donor label of this sample is uncertain.

The chain employs TRBV18 and TRBJ1-5; D is possibly TRBD1 (6 bases). The CDR3 spans 18 residues. In germline, CDR1 is KGHSH, CDR2 LQKENI. Trimming took 6 bases from V and 0 from J, leaving 21 bases between them. The CDR3 spells CASSPFGQSSYSNQPQHF. CDR3 coding DNA: TGTGCCAGCTCTCCCTTTGGACAGTCATCATATAGCAATCAGCCCCAGCATTTT.

V is TRBV5-1 and J is TRBJ2-1; 7 positions agree with TRBD1. Germline CDR1 is SGHRS and CDR2 is YFSETQ. The junction had 6 bases not matched to a gene; V was cut back by 3 bases and J by 0 bases. The CDR3 length is 16 residues. CDR3 nucleotide sequence: TGCGCCAGCAGCTCGAAAGGGGGCCCCTCCTACAATGAGCAGTTCTTC. This gives the protein CASSSKGGPSYNEQFF.

This rearrangement joins TRBV2 to TRBJ1-2; D is unresolved. The CDR3 consists of 13 residues. The V and J ends lost 6 bases and 4 bases respectively, with 12 bases between them. From germline, CDR1 is SNHLY and CDR2 FYNNEI. The chain's CDR3 is CASSPLESYGYTF. CDR3 coding DNA: TGTGCCAGCAGCCCTTTGGAGAGCTATGGCTACACCTTC.

The V and J genes are TRBV7-8 and TRBJ1-6; 7 nucleotides match TRBD1. CDR1 SGHVS and CDR2 FQNEAQ come from the germline V gene. Unmatched junction bases numbered 6, after V lost 1 base and J lost 0 bases. This CDR3 has 18 amino acids. CDR3 amino acids: CASSLVGQSSSYNSPLHF. The CDR3 DNA is TGTGCCAGCAGCTTAGTGGGACAGTCCAGCTCCTATAATTCACCCCTCCACTTT.

The J gene is TRBJ2-1, the V gene TRBV6-1, with D possibly TRBD1 on 6 matching bases. CDR1 and CDR2 (germline): MNHNS, SASEGT. The V end lost 8 bases, the J end lost 6 bases, and 14 bases lay between the germline ends. The CDR3 covers 13 residues. CDR3 protein: CASEDSTGNEQFF. CDR3 nucleotides: TGTGCCAGCGAGGACAGCACGGGCAATGAGCAGTTCTTC.

The chain carries TRBV11-3 and TRBJ1-1; D is unresolved. The CDR3 sequence is 13 residues long. Looked up from germline, CDR1 is SGHNT and CDR2 is YENEEA. The V end was cut by 5 bases, the J end by 0 bases, with 7 bases between. CDR3: CASSITMNTEAFF. CDR3 nucleotide sequence: TGTGCCAGCAGCATAACAATGAACACTGAAGCTTTCTTT.

The CDR3 here is CASSIEWSSGNTIYF. The CDR3 DNA reads as TGTGCCAGCAGCATTGAGTGGAGCTCTGGAAACACCATATATTTT. The J gene is TRBJ1-3, the V gene TRBV2; D is unresolved. Germline CDR1 SNHLY, CDR2 FYNNEI. The CDR3 covers 15 residues. The V end was cut by 6 bases, the J end by 0 bases, with 12 bases between.

This clone occurred once. Here the CDR3 reads CASSQFSLRGGTEAFF. The CDR3 bases are TGTGCCAGCAGCCAATTCTCCTTGCGGGGGGGAACTGAAGCTTTCTTT. J is TRBJ1-1 and V is TRBV3-1 (or the pseudogene TRBV3-2), with a possible D match to TRBD1 (5 bases). Germline-derived CDR1 and CDR2 are LGHDT and YNNKEL (reference sequence). Between the trimmed V and J ends, which lost 2 bases and 5 bases, there was a span of 18 bases. This CDR3 has 16 amino acids.

The chain recombines TRBV27 with TRBJ2-1; D not certain. Trimming took off 5 bases at V and 0 bases at J, with 11 bases between the two ends. This CDR3 is 15 amino acids long. The germline V gene encodes CDR1 MNHEY and CDR2 SMNVEV (reference sequence). CDR3 bases: TGTGCCAGCAGTACGGGTCCTAGCTCCTACAATGAGCAGTTCTTC. This codes for CASSTGPSSYNEQFF.

On this clone: The same CDR3 can be traced to other DNA sequences in this sample. CDR3 DNA: TGTGCCAGTAGTACCGGGACAGCAACTAATGAAAAACTGTTTTTT. Amino acid sequence: CASSTGTATNEKLFF. This rearrangement joins TRBV19 to TRBJ1-4; 7 bases fit TRBD1. After removal of 4 bases from V and 0 bases from J, the junction contained 2 bases not matched to a gene. This CDR3 has 15 residues. CDR1 LNHDA and CDR2 SQIVND come from the germline V gene (reference sequence). The full variable domain, rest sourced from reference TRBV19 and TRBJ1-4, is DGGITQSPKYLFRKEGQNVTLSCEQNLNHDAMYWYRQDPGQGLRLIYYSQIVNDFQKGDIAEGYSVSREKKESFPLTVTSAQKNPTAFYLCASSTGTATNEKLFFGSGTQLSVL.

The chain links TRBV5-4 to TRBJ2-7; 8 bases align to TRBD1. V lost 1 base and J lost 0; bases outside the gene matches: 3. This CDR3 has 15 residues. Germline V lookup: CDR1 SGHNT, CDR2 YYREEE (reference sequence). The CDR3 DNA reads as TGTGCCAGCAGCTTGTCAGGACAGGGCTCCTACGAGCAGTACTTC. Its translation is CASSLSGQGSYEQYF.

This chain joins TRBV18 and TRBJ1-2, with D possibly being TRBD1 (5 bases). From germline, CDR1 is KGHSH and CDR2 LQKENI. V was trimmed by 3 bases and J by 8 bases, leaving 13 bases between them. The length of the CDR3 is 13 residues. The CDR3 bases are TGTGCCAGCTCACCCGATATCAGGGTAGGCTACACCTTC. This gives the protein CASSPDIRVGYTF.

The rearrangement links TRBV2 to TRBJ1-5; 7 bases match TRBD1. The CDR3 is 14 residues long. The germline V gene has CDR1 SNHLY and CDR2 FYNNEI. The V and J ends lost 6 bases and 6 bases, in that order; junction bases with no gene match: 8. The CDR3 sequence is CASSLQGEVQPQHF. The CDR3 DNA reads as TGTGCCAGCAGCCTGCAGGGGGAAGTTCAGCCCCAGCATTTT.

This sequence joins TRBV5-6 and TRBJ1-1, with D hard to call. This CDR3 contains 13 residues. V dropped 1 base and J dropped 5 bases, with 9 bases sitting between them. Per the germline V gene, CDR1 is SGHDT and CDR2 is YYEEEE. This CDR3 reads CASSLPGGTEAFF. DNA for the CDR3: TGTGCCAGCAGCTTGCCAGGAGGGACTGAAGCTTTCTTT. Together with reference TRBV5-6 and TRBJ1-1, the CDR3 gives the full variable domain: DAGVTQSPTHLIKTRGQQVTLRCSPKSGHDTVSWYQQALGQGPQFIFQYYEEEERQRGNFPDRFSGHQFPNYSSELNVNALLLGDSALYLCASSLPGGTEAFFGQGTRLTVV.

V gene TRBV4-1 combines with J gene TRBJ2-4; 12 bases line up with TRBD2. Germline CDR1 and CDR2: MGHRA and YSYEKL. The CDR3 is made up of 18 amino acids. Trimming took 1 base from V and 1 from J; bases not matched to a gene: 5. The CDR3 nucleotides are TGCGCCAGCAGCCAAGGGGCTAGCGGGGGGGCGGCCAAAAACATTCAGTACTTC. It codes for CASSQGASGGAAKNIQYF.

The rearrangement joins TRBV7-6 to TRBJ1-4, with 8 bases aligning to TRBD1. The CDR3 loop spans 19 amino acids. Germline V gene sequence: CDR1 SGHVS, CDR2 FNYEAQ. The ends lost 5 bases at V and 2 bases at J; junction bases unmatched: 16. The CDR3 region has the DNA TGTGCCAGCAGCCCCAGGGACAGGACTTTTTGGGCGACTAATGAAAAACTGTTTTTT. It codes for CASSPRDRTFWATNEKLFF.

The chain joins TRBV6-2 or TRBV6-3 to TRBJ2-3, with 8 bases that match TRBD2. The CDR3 sequence is 15 residues long. V trimming: 5 bases; J trimming: 2 bases; junction bases outside the gene matches: 6. Germline assignment: CDR1 MNHEY and CDR2 SVGEGT. CDR3 bases: TGTGCCAGCAGTATCCGGGGGGGGTACACAGATACGCAGTATTTT. It encodes CASSIRGGYTDTQYF.